These T cell receptor beta chains were read from a single sample in a study of blood T cell repertoires in COVID-19. Using immunoSEQ multiplex PCR, the repertoire was profiled, and TCRdb retains in-frame clones only, with some absent. The repertoire has some 170,000 clones, 65% to 85% of them found once; the top ten carry around 10%. The specimen was peripheral blood. These receptors all stem from a woman of 80 years or more with active or convalescent COVID-19. The CDR3 runs from the conserved cysteine through the conserved F or W. The order of the fields is clone size, J gene, V gene, D gene, CDR3 DNA, CDR3 protein. The D gene is left open where the match is weak. Expanded clones are given a class, and other clones once, few, many or no size at all.

clone size: NA; J gene: TRBJ2-4; V gene: TRBV7-2; D gene: NA; CDR3 DNA: TGTGCCAGCAGCTTAGGAGGTGCGCTCGGAAACATTCAGTACTTC; CDR3 protein: CASSLGGALGNIQYF
clone size: once; J gene: TRBJ1-3; V gene: TRBV5-5; D gene: NA; CDR3 DNA: TGTGCCAGCAGCCTTCCCTCCCCGGAGATAAGAAACACCATATATTTT; CDR3 protein: CASSLPSPEIRNTIYF
clone size: NA; J gene: TRBJ2-7; V gene: TRBV2; D gene: TRBD2; CDR3 DNA: TGTGCCAGCAGTGAAAGTGGCGGACTAGCGGTGAGCTCCTACGAGCAGTACTTC; CDR3 protein: CASSESGGLAVSSYEQYF
clone size: NA; J gene: TRBJ2-3; V gene: TRBV19; D gene: NA; CDR3 DNA: TGTGCCAGTAGTCCGCAGGGCACAGATACGCAGTATTTT; CDR3 protein: CASSPQGTDTQYF
clone size: few; J gene: TRBJ2-7; V gene: TRBV7-8; D gene: NA; CDR3 DNA: TGTGCCAGCAGCTTAGCGGAAGGATCGGGGGAGCAGTACTTC; CDR3 protein: CASSLAEGSGEQYF
clone size: NA; J gene: TRBJ1-2; V gene: TRBV10-3; D gene: TRBD1; CDR3 DNA: TGTGCCATCAGTTCAGGACAGGATGGCTACACCTTC; CDR3 protein: CAISSGQDGYTF
clone size: NA; J gene: TRBJ1-3; V gene: TRBV7-8; D gene: NA; CDR3 DNA: TGTGCCAGCAGCCCGTACAGGGTCAACTCTGGAAACACCATATATTTT; CDR3 protein: CASSPYRVNSGNTIYF
clone size: NA; J gene: TRBJ1-2; V gene: TRBV5-1; D gene: NA; CDR3 DNA: TGCGCCAGCAGCTTGGAGGGGATGGGCTATGGCTACACCTTC; CDR3 protein: CASSLEGMGYGYTF
clone size: NA; J gene: TRBJ1-1; V gene: TRBV12-3/TRBV12-4; D gene: NA; CDR3 DNA: TGTGCCTCAAGGGGCGGGAACACTGAAGCTTTCTTT; CDR3 protein: CASRGGNTEAFF
clone size: NA; J gene: TRBJ2-5; V gene: TRBV9; D gene: TRBD2; CDR3 DNA: TGTGCCAGCAGCGACCACCCTAGCGGTCAAGAGACCCAGTACTTC; CDR3 protein: CASSDHPSGQETQYF
clone size: NA; J gene: TRBJ1-3; V gene: TRBV9; D gene: NA; CDR3 DNA: TGTGCCAGCAGCACAAATACAGGAGAATCTGGAAACACCATATATTTT; CDR3 protein: CASSTNTGESGNTIYF
clone size: NA; J gene: TRBJ1-2; V gene: TRBV29-1; D gene: NA; CDR3 DNA: TGCAGCGTTGAAGATGTGGTGGCAGGGGATGGCTACACCTTC; CDR3 protein: CSVEDVVAGDGYTF
clone size: NA; J gene: TRBJ2-3; V gene: TRBV6-1; D gene: NA; CDR3 DNA: TGTGCCAGCAGTGAATCGCTCGAGAGGACAGATACGCAGTATTTT; CDR3 protein: CASSESLERTDTQYF
clone size: once; J gene: TRBJ1-1; V gene: TRBV2; D gene: TRBD1; CDR3 DNA: TGTGCCAGCAGAGAACAGGGGATGGGCACTGAAGCTTTCTTT; CDR3 protein: CASREQGMGTEAFF
clone size: NA; J gene: TRBJ1-2; V gene: TRBV7-2; D gene: NA; CDR3 DNA: TGTGCCAGCAGCTTACATGGCGGGAGTCCTTATGGCTACACCTTC; CDR3 protein: CASSLHGGSPYGYTF
clone size: NA; J gene: TRBJ1-3; V gene: TRBV5-4; D gene: NA; CDR3 DNA: TGTGCCAGCAGCTCCCAACAGGGCATCTCTGGAAACACCATATATTTT; CDR3 protein: CASSSQQGISGNTIYF
clone size: NA; J gene: TRBJ2-1; V gene: TRBV9; D gene: TRBD2; CDR3 DNA: TGTGCCAGCACCCATGATGGGGGGGAATACAATGAGCAGTTCTTC; CDR3 protein: CASTHDGGEYNEQFF
clone size: NA; J gene: TRBJ2-4; V gene: TRBV7-2; D gene: TRBD1; CDR3 DNA: TGTGCCAGCAGTTCGGACAGGGTAGGACCCAAAAACATTCAGTACTTC; CDR3 protein: CASSSDRVGPKNIQYF
clone size: NA; J gene: TRBJ1-2; V gene: TRBV6-2/TRBV6-3; D gene: NA; CDR3 DNA: TGTGCCAGCAGCCTCTTAGGAGGGCTGTATGGCTACACCTTC; CDR3 protein: CASSLLGGLYGYTF
clone size: NA; J gene: TRBJ2-3; V gene: TRBV5-1; D gene: TRBD1; CDR3 DNA: TGCGCCAGCAGCTTGGGACAGGGACCCACAGATACGCAGTATTTT; CDR3 protein: CASSLGQGPTDTQYF
clone size: few; J gene: TRBJ1-2; V gene: TRBV25-1; D gene: NA; CDR3 DNA: TGTGCCAGCAGCAACCTGGGGCGTTCTGGCTACACCTTC; CDR3 protein: CASSNLGRSGYTF
clone size: NA; J gene: TRBJ1-3; V gene: TRBV12-3/TRBV12-4; D gene: NA; CDR3 DNA: TGTGCCAGCAGTTTGAGGGCCACCATATATTTT; CDR3 protein: CASSLRATIYF
clone size: NA; J gene: TRBJ1-5; V gene: TRBV11-2; D gene: NA; CDR3 DNA: TGTGCCAGCAGCTTAGCGGTCAATCAGCCCCAGCATTTT; CDR3 protein: CASSLAVNQPQHF
clone size: NA; J gene: TRBJ1-2; V gene: TRBV19; D gene: NA; CDR3 DNA: TGTGCCAGTAGTATGGGGGGGATTGATTCCAGTGGCTACACCTTC; CDR3 protein: CASSMGGIDSSGYTF
clone size: NA; J gene: TRBJ2-3; V gene: TRBV3-1/TRBV3-2; D gene: NA; CDR3 DNA: TGTGCCAGCAGCCAAGTCCTCACAGATACGCAGTATTTT; CDR3 protein: CASSQVLTDTQYF
clone size: NA; J gene: TRBJ2-2; V gene: TRBV7-7; D gene: NA; CDR3 DNA: TGTGCTAGCAGCCCCTCAACAGGGAACACCGGGGAGCTGTTTTTT; CDR3 protein: CASSPSTGNTGELFF
clone size: NA; J gene: TRBJ1-2; V gene: TRBV9; D gene: TRBD1; CDR3 DNA: TGTGCCAGCAGCGTAGGAGGGACAGCCGATGGCTACACCTTC; CDR3 protein: CASSVGGTADGYTF
clone size: NA; J gene: TRBJ1-5; V gene: TRBV7-2; D gene: NA; CDR3 DNA: TGTGCCAGCAGCTTTACAGGGTCAACGGAGCCCCAGCATTTT; CDR3 protein: CASSFTGSTEPQHF
clone size: NA; J gene: TRBJ2-7; V gene: TRBV2; D gene: TRBD1; CDR3 DNA: TGTGCCAGCAGAGCAGACAGGGGGCTTTCCTACGAGCAGTACTTC; CDR3 protein: CASRADRGLSYEQYF
clone size: NA; J gene: TRBJ1-1; V gene: TRBV10-3; D gene: NA; CDR3 DNA: TGTGCCATCAGTGAGTCTATGGGGAGGAAAGCTTTCTTT; CDR3 protein: CAISESMGRKAFF
clone size: NA; J gene: TRBJ1-3; V gene: TRBV3-1/TRBV3-2; D gene: NA; CDR3 DNA: TGTGCCAGCAGCCAAGGCCCCGGGTCTGGCCTTGGAAACACCATATATTTT; CDR3 protein: CASSQGPGSGLGNTIYF
clone size: NA; J gene: TRBJ1-4; V gene: TRBV19; D gene: NA; CDR3 DNA: TGTGCCAGTTCCCCCTGGACAGATCTTAATGAAAAACTGTTTTTT; CDR3 protein: CASSPWTDLNEKLFF